This T cell receptor (beta chain) is from a study of OX40 agonist ivuxolimab in advanced cancers. About the research overall: Ivuxolimab is an agonistic anti-OX40 (CD134) antibody, and patients were treated with it. The study reported partial responses in three patients: one hepatocellular carcinoma, two cutaneous melanoma.

Study results and limitations: Clonal expansion by week 6 occurred in CD4+ and CD8+ blood T cells (at 0.1 to 3.0 mg/kg).

Using immunoSEQ multiplex PCR, the repertoire was profiled, and TCRdb retains in-frame clones only, with some absent. The sample shows about 120,000 clones, roughly nine tenths of them seen only once. With regard to this clone: The target antigen is unknown.

V was cut by 2 bases and J by 1 base, with 8 bases left in between. The CDR3 length is 14 residues. Germline V gene sequence: CDR1 MNHNS, CDR2 SASEGT. The sequencing used CD4+ or CD8+ T cells sorted from blood, collected in a trial of the OX40 agonist ivuxolimab. The receptor was derived from an adult with an advanced solid tumor such as melanoma, head and neck, liver or kidney cancer. The chain joins TRBV6-1 to TRBJ1-1; D not certain. The DNA of the CDR3 is TGTGCCAGCAGTGAACTAGTACGGAACACTGAAGCTTTCTTT. Translation gives CASSELVRNTEAFF.